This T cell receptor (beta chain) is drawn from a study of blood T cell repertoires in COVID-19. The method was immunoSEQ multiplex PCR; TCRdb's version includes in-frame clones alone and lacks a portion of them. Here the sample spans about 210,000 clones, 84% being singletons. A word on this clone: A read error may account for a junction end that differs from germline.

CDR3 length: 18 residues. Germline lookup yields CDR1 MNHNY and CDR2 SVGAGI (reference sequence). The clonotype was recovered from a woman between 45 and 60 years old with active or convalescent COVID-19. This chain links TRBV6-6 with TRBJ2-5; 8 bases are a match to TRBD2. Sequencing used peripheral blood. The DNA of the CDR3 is TGTGCCAGCAGTCCCCGGGCGGGGGGCCCACCGGGCCAAAAGACCCAGTACTTC. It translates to CASSPRAGGPPGQKTQYF.